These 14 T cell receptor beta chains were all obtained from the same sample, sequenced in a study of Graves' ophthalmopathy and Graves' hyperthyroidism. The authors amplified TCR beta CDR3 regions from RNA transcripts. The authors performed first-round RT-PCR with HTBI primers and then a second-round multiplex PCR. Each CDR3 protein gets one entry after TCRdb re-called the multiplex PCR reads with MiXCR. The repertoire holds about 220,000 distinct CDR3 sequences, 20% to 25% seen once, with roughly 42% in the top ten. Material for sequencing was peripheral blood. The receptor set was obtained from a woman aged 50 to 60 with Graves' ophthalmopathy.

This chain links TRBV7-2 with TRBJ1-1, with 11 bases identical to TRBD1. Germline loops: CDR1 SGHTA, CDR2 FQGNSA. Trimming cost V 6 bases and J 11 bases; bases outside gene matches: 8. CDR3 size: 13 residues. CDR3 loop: CASRDRGRWDAFF. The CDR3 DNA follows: TGTGCCAGCAGGGACAGGGGGCGGTGGGATGCTTTCTTT.

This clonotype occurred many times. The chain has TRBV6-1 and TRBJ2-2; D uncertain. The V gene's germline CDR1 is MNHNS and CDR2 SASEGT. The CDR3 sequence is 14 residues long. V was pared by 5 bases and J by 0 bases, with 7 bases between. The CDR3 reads CASSPAANTGELFF. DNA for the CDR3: TGTGCCAGCAGTCCTGCAGCGAACACCGGGGAGCTGTTTTTT.

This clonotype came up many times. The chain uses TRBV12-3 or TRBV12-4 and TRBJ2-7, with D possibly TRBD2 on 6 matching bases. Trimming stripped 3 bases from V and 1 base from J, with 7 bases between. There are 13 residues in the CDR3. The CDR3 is CASSFGTSYEQYF. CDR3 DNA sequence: TGTGCCAGCAGTTTCGGGACTTCCTACGAGCAGTACTTC.

This chain's CDR3 is CSARLRRGPYEQYF. The DNA for the CDR3 is TGCAGTGCTAGACTCCGTCGGGGCCCCTACGAGCAGTACTTC. The J gene is TRBJ2-7, the V gene TRBV20-1, with D possibly being TRBD1 or TRBD2 (5 bases each). Between the trimmed V and J ends, which lost 2 bases and 2 bases, there was a span of 13 bases. The CDR3 runs 14 residues. Germline CDR1 DFQATT, CDR2 SNEGSKA (reference sequence).

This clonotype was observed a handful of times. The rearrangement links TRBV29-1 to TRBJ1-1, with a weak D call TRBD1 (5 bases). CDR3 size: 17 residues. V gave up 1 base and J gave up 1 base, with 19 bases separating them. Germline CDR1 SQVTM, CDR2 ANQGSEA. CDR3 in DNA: TGCAGCGTTGAAGCTCTCCGGGGGGGGACGTGGAACACTGAAGCTTTCTTT. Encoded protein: CSVEALRGGTWNTEAFF. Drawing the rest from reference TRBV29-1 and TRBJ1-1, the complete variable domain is SAVISQKPSRDICQRGTSLTIQCQVDSQVTMMFWYRQQPGQSLTLIATANQGSEATYESGFVIDKFPISRPNLTFSTLTVSNMSPEDSSIYLCSVEALRGGTWNTEAFFGQGTRLTVV.

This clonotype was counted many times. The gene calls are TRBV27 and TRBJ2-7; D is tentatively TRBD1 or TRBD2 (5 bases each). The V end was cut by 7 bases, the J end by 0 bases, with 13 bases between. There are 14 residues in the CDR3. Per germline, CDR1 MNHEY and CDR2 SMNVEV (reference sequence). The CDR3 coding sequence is TGTGCCAGCAAACTAGGCCAGGGCTCCTACGAGCAGTACTTC. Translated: CASKLGQGSYEQYF.

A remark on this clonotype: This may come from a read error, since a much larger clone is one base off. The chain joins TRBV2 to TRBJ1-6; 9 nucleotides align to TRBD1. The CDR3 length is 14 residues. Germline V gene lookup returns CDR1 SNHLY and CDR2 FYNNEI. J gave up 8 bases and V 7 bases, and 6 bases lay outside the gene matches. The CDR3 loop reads CASITDRGDSPLHF. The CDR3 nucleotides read TGTGCCAGCATTACGGACAGGGGAGATTCACCCCTCCACTTT.

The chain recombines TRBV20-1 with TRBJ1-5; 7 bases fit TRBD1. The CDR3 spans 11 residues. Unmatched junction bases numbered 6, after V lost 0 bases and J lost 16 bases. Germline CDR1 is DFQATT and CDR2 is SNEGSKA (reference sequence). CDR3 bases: TGCAGTGCTAGAGATGGAGACAGGGTCCATTTT. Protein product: CSARDGDRVHF.

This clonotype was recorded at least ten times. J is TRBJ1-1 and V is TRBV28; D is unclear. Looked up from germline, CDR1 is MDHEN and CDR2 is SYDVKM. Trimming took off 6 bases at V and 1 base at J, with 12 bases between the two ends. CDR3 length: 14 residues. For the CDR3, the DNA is TGTGCCAGCAGGTGGCTTGGTGGGAACACTGAAGCTTTCTTT. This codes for CASRWLGGNTEAFF.

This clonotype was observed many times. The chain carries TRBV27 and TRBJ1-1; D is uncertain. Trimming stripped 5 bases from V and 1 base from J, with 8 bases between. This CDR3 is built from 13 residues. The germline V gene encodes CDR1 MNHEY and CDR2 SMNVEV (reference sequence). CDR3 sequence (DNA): TGTGCCAGCAGTCGACCTGGGAACACTGAAGCTTTCTTT. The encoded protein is CASSRPGNTEAFF.

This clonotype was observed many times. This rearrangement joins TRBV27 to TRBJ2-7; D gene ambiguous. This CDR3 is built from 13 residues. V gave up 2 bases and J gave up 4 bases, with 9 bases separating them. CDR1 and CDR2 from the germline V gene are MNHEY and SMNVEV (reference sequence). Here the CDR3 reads CASSLTPRYEQYF. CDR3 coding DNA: TGTGCCAGCAGTTTAACACCGAGGTACGAGCAGTACTTC.

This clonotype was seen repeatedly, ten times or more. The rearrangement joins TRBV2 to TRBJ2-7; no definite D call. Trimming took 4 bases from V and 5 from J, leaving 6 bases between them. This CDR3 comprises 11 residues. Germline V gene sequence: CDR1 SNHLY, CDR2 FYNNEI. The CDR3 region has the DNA TGTGCCAGCAGTGTTAGAGACGAGCAGTACTTC. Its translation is CASSVRDEQYF.

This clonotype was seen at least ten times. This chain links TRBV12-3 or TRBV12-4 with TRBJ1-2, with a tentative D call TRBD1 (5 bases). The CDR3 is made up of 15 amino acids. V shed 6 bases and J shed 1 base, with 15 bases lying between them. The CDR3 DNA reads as TGTGCCAGCAGCCTTAGAGGGGAGAATAACTATGGCTACACCTTC. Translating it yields CASSLRGENNYGYTF.

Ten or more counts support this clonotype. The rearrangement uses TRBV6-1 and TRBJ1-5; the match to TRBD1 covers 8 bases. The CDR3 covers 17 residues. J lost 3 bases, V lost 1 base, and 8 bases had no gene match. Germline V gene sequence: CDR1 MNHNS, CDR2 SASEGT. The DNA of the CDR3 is TGTGCCAGCAGTGAAGAAAGAGGACAGGGTTTCAATCAGCCCCAGCATTTT. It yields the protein CASSEERGQGFNQPQHF.